The 21 T cell receptor beta chains presented below share a single source sample, sequenced in a study of beta chain features in type 1 diabetes. The sequenced template was cDNA made from the entire isolated RNA. TCRdb's copy holds only in-frame clones and misses some; the assay was immunoSEQ multiplex PCR. The sample shows under 800,000 clones, around 15% of them seen only once. Sequencing input: naive CD4+ T cells from blood. Source of these receptors: a man aged 18 to 29 in good health.

As concerns this clone: A much larger clone sits a single nucleotide away, making a read error possible. The chain couples TRBV6-6 to TRBJ2-5; D gene unclear. The V end was cut by 8 bases, the J end by 3 bases, with 4 bases between. The germline V gene encodes CDR1 MNHNY and CDR2 SVGAGI (reference sequence). The CDR3 is made up of 10 amino acids. The CDR3 DNA reads TGTGCCAGCCGGGAAGAGACCCAGTACTTC. This encodes CASREETQYF.

This clone has a handful of counts. The V and J genes are TRBV29-1 and TRBJ2-7; TRBD1 agrees at 7 bases. J lost 6 bases, V lost 5 bases, and 7 bases had no gene match. Germline CDR1 is SQVTM and CDR2 is ANQGSEA. CDR3 size: 12 residues. This CDR3 is CSVYRPGGEQYF. CDR3 DNA sequence: TGCAGCGTTTATAGACCAGGGGGCGAGCAGTACTTC.

This clone has more than one count but fewer than ten. The rearrangement links TRBV19 to TRBJ1-5, with TRBD1 as a possible D gene (5 bases). The ends were cut back, 10 bases at V and 4 bases at J, with 14 bases in the middle. The CDR3 totals 13 residues. Germline CDR1 and CDR2: LNHDA and SQIVND (reference sequence). CDR3 loop: CATRRGGNQPQHF. DNA of the CDR3: TGTGCCACCAGACGGGGCGGGAATCAGCCCCAGCATTTT. Full variable domain (rest looked up from reference TRBV19 and TRBJ1-5): DGGITQSPKYLFRKEGQNVTLSCEQNLNHDAMYWYRQDPGQGLRLIYYSQIVNDFQKGDIAEGYSVSREKKESFPLTVTSAQKNPTAFYLCATRRGGNQPQHFGDGTRLSIL.

This clone has a handful of counts. The chain joins TRBV6-5 to TRBJ1-5; D is possibly TRBD1 (5 bases). Trimming took 6 bases from V and 4 from J, leaving 13 bases between them. The CDR3 consists of 14 residues. Germline V gene data show CDR1 as MNHEY and CDR2 as SVGAGI. CDR3 protein: CASRRQQLNQPQHF. The CDR3 nucleotides read TGTGCCAGCAGACGACAGCAGCTAAATCAGCCCCAGCATTTT.

The DNA for the CDR3 is TGCGCCAGCAGCTTGTCCGGGACAAGCTACGAGCAGTACTTC. Translating gives CASSLSGTSYEQYF. The chain carries TRBV5-1 and TRBJ2-5; tentative D call: TRBD1 (6 bases). The J call may be faulty, since TRBJ2-7 better matches the DNA end. The CDR3 covers 14 residues. Germline CDR1 is SGHRS and CDR2 is YFSETQ.

The chain links TRBV14 to TRBJ2-1; possible D gene TRBD1, 6 bases. V was clipped by 4 bases and J by 5 bases, with 21 bases between them. CDR1 is SGHDN and CDR2 is FVKESK in the germline V gene. The CDR3 runs to 17 residues. CDR3 residues: CASSPPGGRRANNEQFF. CDR3 in DNA: TGTGCCAGCAGCCCCCCTGGGGGCAGGCGGGCGAACAATGAGCAGTTCTTC. Variable domain in full (rest from reference TRBV14 and TRBJ2-1): EAGVTQFPSHSVIEKGQTVTLRCDPISGHDNLYWYRRVMGKEIKFLLHFVKESKQDESGMPNNRFLAERTGGTYSTLKVQPAELEDSGVYFCASSPPGGRRANNEQFFGPGTRLTVL.

This clone turned up a few times. V is TRBV28 and J is TRBJ2-1, with D possibly being TRBD1 (5 bases). V lost 2 bases and J 2 bases, leaving 16 bases between the germline ends. Germline lookup yields CDR1 MDHEN and CDR2 SYDVKM. This CDR3 region has 17 residues. DNA of the CDR3: TGTGCCAGCAGTTTAGACCGGTGGGGCCTTCCCTACAATGAGCAGTTCTTC. Amino acid sequence: CASSLDRWGLPYNEQFF.

This chain uses TRBV18 with TRBJ2-7; 10 bases are a match to TRBD1. Germline CDR1 and CDR2: KGHSH and LQKENI. V shed 2 bases, J shed 5 bases, and the junction held 6 bases outside the gene matches. This CDR3 contains 15 residues. The CDR3 region is CASSPARDRGHEQYF. The CDR3 nucleotides read TGTGCCAGCTCACCAGCCAGGGACAGGGGCCACGAGCAGTACTTC.

This clone was seen a handful of times. This chain uses TRBV5-6 with TRBJ2-3, with 9 positions matching TRBD2. This CDR3 comprises 15 residues. The germline gives CDR1 SGHDT, CDR2 YYEEEE. Unmatched junction bases numbered 5, after V lost 4 bases and J lost 2 bases. CDR3 coding DNA: TGTGCCAGCAGCGACCGACTAGCGGTCACAGATACGCAGTATTTT. Translating gives CASSDRLAVTDTQYF.

The genes are TRBV10-3 and TRBJ2-3; D is undetermined. Deletions cut 5 bases from V and 6 bases from J, with 9 bases between. Germline V CDR1 and CDR2: ENHRY, SYGVKD. The CDR3 consists of 12 residues. The CDR3 coding sequence is TGTGCCATCAGTATAAAGGGTGATACGCAGTATTTT. Translating gives CAISIKGDTQYF.

The chain is built from TRBV11-3 and TRBJ2-2; no reliable D call. The germline V gene encodes CDR1 SGHNT and CDR2 YENEEA. The V end lost 0 bases, the J end lost 5 bases, and 19 bases lay between the germline ends. This CDR3 contains 18 residues. CDR3 loop: CASSLEGYGVHSTGELFF. CDR3 DNA: TGTGCCAGCAGCTTAGAGGGATACGGCGTTCATAGTACCGGGGAGCTGTTTTTT.

The chain is built from TRBV5-4 and TRBJ1-2, with TRBD1 as a possible D gene (5 bases). The CDR3 length is 13 residues. Germline V gives CDR1 SGHNT, CDR2 YYREEE (reference sequence). Between the trimmed V and J ends, which lost 0 bases and 7 bases, there was a span of 10 bases. The CDR3 region is CASSLEGTGGYTF. CDR3 bases: TGTGCCAGCAGCTTGGAAGGGACGGGTGGCTACACCTTC.

This clone was seen a handful of times. This sequence joins TRBV7-2 and TRBJ2-7; D might be TRBD2 (6 bases). This CDR3 contains 14 residues. Trimming shortened V by 4 bases and J by 2 bases, and 12 bases separated the two germline ends. Germline lookup yields CDR1 SGHTA and CDR2 FQGNSA. This CDR3 reads CASSSGTPPYEQYF. As DNA, the CDR3 is TGTGCCAGCAGCTCCGGGACTCCACCCTACGAGCAGTACTTC.

The chain has TRBV10-3 and TRBJ1-3; D is possibly TRBD1 (6 bases). The CDR3 is 14 residues long. The V gene's germline CDR1 is ENHRY and CDR2 SYGVKD. Trimming left V 5 bases short and J 0 bases short, with 8 bases between. The DNA for the CDR3 is TGTGCCATCAGTCAGGGGAGCTCTGGAAACACCATATATTTT. This codes for CAISQGSSGNTIYF.

This clone turned up a few times. J is TRBJ2-7 and V is TRBV7-2; perhaps TRBD2 as D (7 bases). V was cut by 4 bases and J by 1 base, with 20 bases left in between. Germline lookup yields CDR1 SGHTA and CDR2 FQGNSA. CDR3 length: 17 amino acids. CDR3 in amino acids: CASSSVGLRGPSYEQYF. CDR3 DNA: TGTGCCAGCAGCTCCGTTGGTCTGCGGGGGCCTTCCTACGAGCAGTACTTC.

The chain is built from TRBV5-6 and TRBJ1-6, with 9 bases that match TRBD1. Germline lookup yields CDR1 SGHDT and CDR2 YYEEEE. The CDR3 runs 17 residues. V trimming: 2 bases; J trimming: 5 bases; junction bases outside the gene matches: 8. In DNA, the CDR3 is TGTGCCAGCAGCTTACCTCCCGGACAGGGGAATAATTCACCCCTCCACTTT. It specifies CASSLPPGQGNNSPLHF.

The chain combines TRBV19 with TRBJ2-7; 8 positions match TRBD1. The CDR3 is 14 amino acids. Germline CDR1 and CDR2: LNHDA and SQIVND (reference sequence). Unmatched junction bases numbered 7, after V lost 7 bases and J lost 2 bases. CDR3 DNA sequence: TGTGCCAGTACCCCTGACAGGGGAGCCTACGAGCAGTACTTC. Residues: CASTPDRGAYEQYF.

The chain links TRBV18 to TRBJ2-4; 9 nucleotides agree with TRBD2. Germline values: CDR1 KGHSH, CDR2 LQKENI. V was pared by 3 bases and J by 0 bases, with 6 bases of the junction left unmatched. The CDR3 has 17 residues. In nucleotides, the CDR3 is TGTGCCAGCTCACCCCCCTCTAGCGGGATAGCCAAAAACATTCAGTACTTC. It encodes CASSPPSSGIAKNIQYF.

This clone appeared a few times. The V and J genes are TRBV28 and TRBJ2-3; TRBD2 aligns across 15 bases. This CDR3 comprises 17 residues. With V trimmed by 8 bases and J by 3 bases, 9 bases remained unmatched. From germline, CDR1 is MDHEN and CDR2 SYDVKM. This CDR3 reads CASGLAGGSRETDTQYF. The CDR3 DNA reads TGTGCCAGCGGACTAGCGGGAGGGTCGAGGGAGACAGATACGCAGTATTTT.

The chain carries TRBV28 and TRBJ2-7, with 7 bases lining up with TRBD1. Germline V CDR1 and CDR2: MDHEN, SYDVKM. V shed 2 bases and J 0 bases; nucleotides not matched to a gene: 4. The CDR3 runs 15 residues. The CDR3 loop is CASSLRGTASYEQYF. The CDR3 DNA sequence: TGTGCCAGCAGTTTACGAGGGACAGCCTCCTACGAGCAGTACTTC.

A remark on this clone: Different DNA sequences within this sample yield the same CDR3. In DNA form, the CDR3 reads TGTGCCAGCAGAACAGGTTCCGGGGCCAACGTCCTGACTTTC. Amino acids: CASRTGSGANVLTF. The chain employs TRBV2 and TRBJ2-6; weak D call: TRBD1 (5 bases). CDR3 length equals 14 residues. Trimming stripped 6 bases from V and 4 bases from J, with 10 bases between. CDR1 is SNHLY and CDR2 is FYNNEI in the germline V gene.